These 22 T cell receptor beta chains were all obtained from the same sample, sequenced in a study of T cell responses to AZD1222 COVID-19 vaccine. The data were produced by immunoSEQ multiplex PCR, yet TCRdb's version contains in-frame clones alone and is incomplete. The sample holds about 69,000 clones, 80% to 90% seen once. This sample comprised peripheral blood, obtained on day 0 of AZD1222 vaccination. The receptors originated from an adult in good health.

In nucleotides, the CDR3 is TGTGCCAGCAGCCCATCTTCGGGAGGAGGAAATGAGCAGTTCTTC. This codes for CASSPSSGGGNEQFF. The rearrangement uses TRBV6-5 and TRBJ2-1; 7 bases are a match to TRBD2. V lost 6 bases to trimming and J lost 7 bases; unmatched junction nucleotides: 12. Germline V gene sequence: CDR1 MNHEY, CDR2 SVGAGI. This CDR3 has 15 amino acids.

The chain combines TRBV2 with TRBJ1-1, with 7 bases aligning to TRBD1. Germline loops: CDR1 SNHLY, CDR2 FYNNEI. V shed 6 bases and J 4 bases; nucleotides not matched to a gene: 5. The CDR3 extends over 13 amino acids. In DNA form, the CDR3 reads TGTGCCAGCAGCCCCAGACAGGGCACTGAAGCTTTCTTT. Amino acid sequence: CASSPRQGTEAFF. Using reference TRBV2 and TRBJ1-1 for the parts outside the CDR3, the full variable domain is EPEVTQTPSHQVTQMGQEVILRCVPISNHLYFYWYRQILGQKVEFLVSFYNNEISEKSEIFDDQFSVERPDGSNFTLKIRSTKLEDSAMYFCASSPRQGTEAFFGQGTRLTVV.

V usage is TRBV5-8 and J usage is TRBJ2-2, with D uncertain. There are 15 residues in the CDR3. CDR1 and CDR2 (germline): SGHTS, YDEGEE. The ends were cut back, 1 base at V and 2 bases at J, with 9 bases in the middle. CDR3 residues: CASSLLRKNTGELFF. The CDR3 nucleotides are TGTGCCAGCAGCTTGCTTAGAAAAAACACCGGGGAGCTGTTTTTT.

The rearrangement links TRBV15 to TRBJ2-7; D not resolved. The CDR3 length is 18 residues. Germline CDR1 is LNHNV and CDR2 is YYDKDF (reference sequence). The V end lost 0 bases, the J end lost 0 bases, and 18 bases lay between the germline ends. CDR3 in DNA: TGTGCCACCAGCAGAGATTACGGATCGGCGTTGAGCTCCTACGAGCAGTACTTC. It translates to CATSRDYGSALSSYEQYF.

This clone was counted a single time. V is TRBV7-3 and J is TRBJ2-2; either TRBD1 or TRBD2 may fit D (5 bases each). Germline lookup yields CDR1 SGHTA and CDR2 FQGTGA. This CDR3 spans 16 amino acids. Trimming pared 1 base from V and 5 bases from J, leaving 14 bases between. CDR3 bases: TGTGCCAGCAGCTTAAAGGCAGGGAGTCGGACCGGGGAGCTGTTTTTT. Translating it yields CASSLKAGSRTGELFF.

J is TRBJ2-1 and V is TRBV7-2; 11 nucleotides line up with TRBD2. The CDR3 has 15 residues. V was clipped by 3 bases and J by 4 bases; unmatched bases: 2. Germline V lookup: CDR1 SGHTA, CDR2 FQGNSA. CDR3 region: CASSFGTSGYNEQFF. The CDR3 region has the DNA TGTGCCAGCAGCTTCGGGACTAGCGGATACAATGAGCAGTTCTTC.

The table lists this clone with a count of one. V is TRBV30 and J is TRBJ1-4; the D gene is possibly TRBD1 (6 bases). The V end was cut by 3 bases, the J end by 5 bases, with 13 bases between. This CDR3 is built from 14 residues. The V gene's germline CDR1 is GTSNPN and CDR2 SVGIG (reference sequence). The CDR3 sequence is CAWRPDRKNEKLFF. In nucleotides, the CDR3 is TGTGCCTGGAGGCCCGACAGGAAAAATGAAAAACTGTTTTTT.

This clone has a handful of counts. CDR3 nucleotides: TGTGCCTGGAGTGCCCAGGGGGTGAACACTGAAGCTTTCTTT. Translation: CAWSAQGVNTEAFF. The J gene is TRBJ1-1, the V gene TRBV30, with 7 nucleotides matching TRBD1. V lost 1 base, J lost 0 bases, and 2 bases stayed unmatched. The V gene's germline CDR1 is GTSNPN and CDR2 SVGIG (reference sequence). The CDR3 runs 14 residues.

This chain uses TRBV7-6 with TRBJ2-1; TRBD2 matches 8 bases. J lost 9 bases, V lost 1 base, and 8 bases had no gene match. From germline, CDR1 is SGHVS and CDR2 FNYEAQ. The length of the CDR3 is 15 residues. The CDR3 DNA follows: TGTGCCAGCAGCTTAGTAGCGGGACTACGGGTTGAGCAGTTCTTC. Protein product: CASSLVAGLRVEQFF.

The DNA of the CDR3 is TGTGCCAGCAGCCGGGGGGGAAACAATGAGCAGTTCTTC. This sequence encodes CASSRGGNNEQFF. This chain connects TRBV11-3 to TRBJ2-1; 8 positions match TRBD2. J lost 5 bases, V lost 5 bases, and 2 bases had no gene match. CDR1 is SGHNT and CDR2 is YENEEA in the germline V gene. The CDR3 length is 13 residues.

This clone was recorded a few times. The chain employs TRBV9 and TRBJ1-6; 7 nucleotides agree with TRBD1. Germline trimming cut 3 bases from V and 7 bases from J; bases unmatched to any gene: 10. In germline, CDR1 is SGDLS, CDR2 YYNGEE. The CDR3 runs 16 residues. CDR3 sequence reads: CASSEDRYDRNSPLHF. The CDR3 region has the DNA TGTGCCAGCAGCGAGGACAGGTATGATCGGAATTCACCCCTCCACTTT.

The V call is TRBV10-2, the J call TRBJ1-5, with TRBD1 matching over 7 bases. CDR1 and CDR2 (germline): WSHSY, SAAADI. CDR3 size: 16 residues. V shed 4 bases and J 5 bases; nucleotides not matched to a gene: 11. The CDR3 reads CASSAMPGQIDQPQHF. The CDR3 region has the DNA TGCGCCAGCAGTGCGATGCCGGGACAGATAGATCAGCCCCAGCATTTT.

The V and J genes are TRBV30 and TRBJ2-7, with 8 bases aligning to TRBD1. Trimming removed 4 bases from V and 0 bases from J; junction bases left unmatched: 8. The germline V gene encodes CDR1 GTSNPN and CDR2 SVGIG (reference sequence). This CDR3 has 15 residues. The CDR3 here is CAWNPGGQGSYEQYF. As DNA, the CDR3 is TGTGCCTGGAACCCAGGTGGACAGGGCTCCTACGAGCAGTACTTC.

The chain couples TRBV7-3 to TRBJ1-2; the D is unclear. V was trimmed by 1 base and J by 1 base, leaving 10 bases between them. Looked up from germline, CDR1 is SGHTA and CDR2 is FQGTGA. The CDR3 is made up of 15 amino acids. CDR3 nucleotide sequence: TGTGCCAGCAGCTTAAACGGGAGAGATAACTATGGCTACACCTTC. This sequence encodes CASSLNGRDNYGYTF.

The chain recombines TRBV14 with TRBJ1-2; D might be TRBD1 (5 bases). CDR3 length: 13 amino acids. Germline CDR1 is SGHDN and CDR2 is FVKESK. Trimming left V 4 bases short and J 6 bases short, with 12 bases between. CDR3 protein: CASSRARGDGYTF. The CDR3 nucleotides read TGTGCCAGCAGCCGGGCCAGAGGGGATGGCTACACCTTC.

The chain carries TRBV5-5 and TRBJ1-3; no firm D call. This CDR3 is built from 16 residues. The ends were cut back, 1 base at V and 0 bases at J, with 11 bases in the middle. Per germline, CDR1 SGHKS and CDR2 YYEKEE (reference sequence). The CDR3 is CASSLSTSLSGNTIYF. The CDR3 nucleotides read TGTGCCAGCAGCTTGTCTACAAGCCTCTCTGGAAACACCATATATTTT. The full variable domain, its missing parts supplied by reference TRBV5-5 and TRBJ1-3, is DAGVTQSPTHLIKTRGQQVTLRCSPISGHKSVSWYQQVLGQGPQFIFQYYEKEERGRGNFPDRFSARQFPNYSSELNVNALLLGDSALYLCASSLSTSLSGNTIYFGEGSWLTVV.

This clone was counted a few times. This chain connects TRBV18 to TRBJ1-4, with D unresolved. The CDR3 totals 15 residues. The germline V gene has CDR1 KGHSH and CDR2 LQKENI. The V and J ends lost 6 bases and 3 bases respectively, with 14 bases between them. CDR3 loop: CASSPPAASNEKLFF. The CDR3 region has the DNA TGTGCCAGCTCCCCCCCGGCAGCATCTAATGAAAAACTGTTTTTT.

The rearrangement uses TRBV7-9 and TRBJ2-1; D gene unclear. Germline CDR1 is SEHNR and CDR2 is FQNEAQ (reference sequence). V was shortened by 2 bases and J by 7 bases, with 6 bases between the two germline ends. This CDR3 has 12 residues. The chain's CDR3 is CASSLSVNEQFF. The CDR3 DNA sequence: TGTGCCAGCAGCTTAAGCGTAAATGAGCAGTTCTTC.

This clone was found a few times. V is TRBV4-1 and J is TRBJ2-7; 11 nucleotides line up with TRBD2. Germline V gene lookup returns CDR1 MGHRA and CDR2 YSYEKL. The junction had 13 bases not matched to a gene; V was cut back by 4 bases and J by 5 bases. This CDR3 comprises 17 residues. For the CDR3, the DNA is TGCGCCAGCAGCCTATCCTCACTAGCGGGAGTTTCCAACGAGCAGTACTTC. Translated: CASSLSSLAGVSNEQYF.

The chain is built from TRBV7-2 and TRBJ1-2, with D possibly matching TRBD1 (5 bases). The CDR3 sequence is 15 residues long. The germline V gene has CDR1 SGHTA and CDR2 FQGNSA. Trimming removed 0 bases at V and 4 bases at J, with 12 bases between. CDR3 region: CASSLAGQDSYGYTF. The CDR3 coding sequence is TGTGCCAGCAGCTTAGCGGGGCAGGATAGCTATGGCTACACCTTC.

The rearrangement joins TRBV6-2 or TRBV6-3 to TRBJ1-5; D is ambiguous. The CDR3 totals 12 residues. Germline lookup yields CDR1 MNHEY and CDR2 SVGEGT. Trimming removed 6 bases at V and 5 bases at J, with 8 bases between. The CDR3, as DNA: TGTGCCAGCAGCCCGCAGGATCAGCCCCAGCATTTT. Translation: CASSPQDQPQHF.

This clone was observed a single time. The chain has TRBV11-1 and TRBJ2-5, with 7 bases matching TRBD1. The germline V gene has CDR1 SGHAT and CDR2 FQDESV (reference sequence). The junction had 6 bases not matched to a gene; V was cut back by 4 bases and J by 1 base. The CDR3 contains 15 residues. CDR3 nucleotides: TGTGCCAGCAGCTATGCACAGGGGCTCCAAGAGACCCAGTACTTC. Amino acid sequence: CASSYAQGLQETQYF. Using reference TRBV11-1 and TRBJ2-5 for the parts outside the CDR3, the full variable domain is EAEVAQSPRYKITEKSQAVAFWCDPISGHATLYWYRQILGQGPELLVQFQDESVVDDSQLPKDRFSAERLKGVDSTLKIQPAELGDSAMYLCASSYAQGLQETQYFGPGTRLLVL.